A selection of T cell receptor beta chains follows, all from one sample in a study of T cell repertoires in cytomegalovirus infection. TCRdb ran MiXCR on the reads and lists one entry per CDR3 protein. Altogether 250,000 or so distinct CDR3 sequences are present, roughly 10% being singletons, with the ten largest covering around 15%. Sequenced: PBMCs. The receptor set was obtained from a human donor in good health (CMV status not recorded). Some clones in this sample may be carry-over from other donors' samples. Each CDR3 is given with its conserved first and last residue. D genes are given only for firm matches. Size is omitted from some rows. Given values are once, few, many or a class for expanded clones.

DNA,CDR3,D,V,J,size
TGTGCCAGCAGTAAGGAGGGGTACACTGAAGCTTTCTTT,CASSKEGYTEAFF,.,TRBV6-2/TRBV6-3,TRBJ1-1,many
TGTGCCAGCAACCAAGGACAGGGACGTTCTGGAAACACCATATATTTT,CASNQGQGRSGNTIYF,TRBD1,TRBV7-2,TRBJ1-3,many
TGTGCCAGCAGCTTAAGGCTCGTGGGACGGGCGGGAGGCTACGAGCAGTACTTC,CASSLRLVGRAGGYEQYF,TRBD2,TRBV7-2,TRBJ2-7,many
TGCGCCAGCAGCCAAGGCCTCACAGGGGGGAAGCGAGAAAAACTGTTTTTT,CASSQGLTGGKREKLFF,TRBD1,TRBV4-1,TRBJ1-4,few
TGTGCCAGCAGCTTAAGGGGACAGGGCCTGAGCAATCAGCCCCAGCATTTT,CASSLRGQGLSNQPQHF,TRBD1,TRBV7-2,TRBJ1-5,many
TGCGCCAGCAGCAACCCCCCAGGGGAACCGTACCAAGAGACCCAGTACTTC,CASSNPPGEPYQETQYF,.,TRBV4-1,TRBJ2-5,many
TGTGCCAGCAGGTCCACTAGCGCCTACGAGCAGTACTTC,CASRSTSAYEQYF,TRBD2,TRBV7-9,TRBJ2-7,many
TGTGCCAGCAGCCACGCAGGGGGGGACACTGAAGCTTTCTTT,CASSHAGGDTEAFF,TRBD1,TRBV7-9,TRBJ1-1,.
TGTGCCAGCAGCTTAGACCCCAGGGACAGGGGTAAAAGCTACACCTTC,CASSLDPRDRGKSYTF,TRBD1,TRBV7-2,TRBJ1-2,.
TGTGCCAGCAGTCCCACAGGGTCAAGTGGATCCGGGGAGCTGTTTTTT,CASSPTGSSGSGELFF,.,TRBV6-1,TRBJ2-2,many
TGTGCCACCAGCAGTCCTACCTCCTCGCCTGAAGCTTTCTTT,CATSSPTSSPEAFF,.,TRBV15,TRBJ1-1,.
TGTGCCAGCAGCTCGGACTTCGGACAGGGGAATCAGCCCCAGCATTTT,CASSSDFGQGNQPQHF,TRBD1,TRBV7-9,TRBJ1-5,many
TGTGCCAGCAGCCCCTCGCGGGGGGCCGCTGAAGCTTTCTTT,CASSPSRGAAEAFF,.,TRBV7-2,TRBJ1-1,few